The next 22 T cell receptor beta chains were all read from a single sample in a study of T-cell reconstitution after alpha-beta-depleted transplantation in children. TCRbeta library preparation incorporated unique molecular identifiers. Via MiXCR, TCRdb re-called the PCR reads, giving one row per CDR3 protein. The sample carries about 120,000 distinct CDR3 sequences, over 9% recorded once. The starting material was PBMCs, obtained before TCRalphabeta/CD19-depleted stem cell transplant. The source of these receptors is a boy aged 2 to 10 with acute lymphoblastic leukemia, due to receive a stem cell transplant.

This clonotype was seen a handful of times. The rearrangement joins TRBV20-1 to TRBJ1-5; D is perhaps TRBD1 (6 bases). The CDR3 contains 15 residues. Per germline, CDR1 DFQATT and CDR2 SNEGSKA (reference sequence). V was shortened by 2 bases and J by 2 bases, with 13 bases between the two germline ends. The CDR3 protein is CSARTRGAGNQPQHF. CDR3 DNA: TGCAGTGCTAGAACCAGGGGCGCGGGCAATCAGCCCCAGCATTTT.

Many counts were recorded for this clonotype. In DNA form, the CDR3 reads TGCGCCAGCAGCCTGTATCCGGGGACTAGCGGGAGCTACGAGCAGTACTTC. Translation gives CASSLYPGTSGSYEQYF. This chain links TRBV5-1 with TRBJ2-7; the match to TRBD2 covers 14 bases. The CDR3 has 17 residues. Germline loops: CDR1 SGHRS, CDR2 YFSETQ. The trim removed 4 bases at V and 3 bases at J, leaving 9 bases unmatched.

V and J are TRBV28 and TRBJ2-7, with TRBD2 identical over 13 bases. V shed 6 bases and J 3 bases; nucleotides not matched to a gene: 14. Germline V lookup: CDR1 MDHEN, CDR2 SYDVKM. The CDR3 runs 18 residues. This chain's CDR3 is CASRYWGLAGQPSYEQYF. The CDR3 DNA reads as TGTGCCAGCAGATACTGGGGACTAGCGGGACAGCCCAGCTACGAGCAGTACTTC.

This clonotype was seen repeatedly, ten times or more. This chain uses TRBV7-9 with TRBJ2-1; 12 nucleotides agree with TRBD1. V lost 5 bases, J lost 10 bases, and 9 bases stayed unmatched. There are 15 residues in the CDR3. Germline V gene lookup returns CDR1 SEHNR and CDR2 FQNEAQ (reference sequence). The DNA for the CDR3 is TGTGCCAGCAGCACGGGACAGGGGGCGTTCGAGGAGCAGTTCTTC. Translation gives CASSTGQGAFEEQFF.

This chain joins TRBV28 and TRBJ1-4; 7 bases agree with TRBD1. Unmatched junction bases numbered 7, after V lost 11 bases and J lost 7 bases. The CDR3 spans 12 residues. CDR1 MDHEN and CDR2 SYDVKM come from the germline V gene. CDR3 sequence reads: CAVGGQVEKLFF. CDR3 coding DNA: TGTGCCGTTGGTGGACAGGTTGAAAAACTGTTTTTT.

The rearrangement uses TRBV21-1 and TRBJ2-7; the D call TRBD1 from the table was never checked on the DNA. TRBV21-1 is flagged as a pseudogene. The CDR3 extends over 19 amino acids. The CDR3 coding sequence is TGTGCCAGCAGCACCCGCATGTTCAGGGTCGAAGCTCTTACCTACGAGCAGTACTTC. Translation gives CASSTRMFRVEALTYEQYF.

The genes are TRBV20-1 and TRBJ2-3; D uncertain. CDR1 is DFQATT, CDR2 SNEGSKA, per germline (reference sequence). CDR3 size: 11 residues. V was clipped by 3 bases and J by 4 bases, with 5 bases between them. The chain's CDR3 is CSASGPDTQYF. DNA of the CDR3: TGCAGTGCTAGTGGGCCAGATACGCAGTATTTT.

This clonotype has a handful of counts. The rearrangement joins TRBV20-1 to TRBJ1-2; D gene uncertain. V lost 5 bases, J lost 4 bases, and 8 bases lay in between. The CDR3 sequence is 11 residues long. Germline V gene sequence: CDR1 DFQATT, CDR2 SNEGSKA (reference sequence). CDR3 DNA sequence: TGCAGTGCTCCGACCGTCTATGGCTACACCTTC. It is translated as CSAPTVYGYTF.

This clonotype was picked up many times. This chain links TRBV20-1 with TRBJ2-7; 9 nucleotides align to TRBD2. Germline V lookup: CDR1 DFQATT, CDR2 SNEGSKA (reference sequence). The J segment lost 4 bases and the V segment lost 8 bases, leaving 6 bases of the junction unmatched. The CDR3 runs 12 residues. The CDR3 here is CSPAGGGYEQYF. DNA of the CDR3: TGCAGTCCAGCGGGAGGAGGGTACGAGCAGTACTTC.

This clonotype has a handful of counts. The rearrangement uses TRBV29-1 and TRBJ2-7; 8 bases agree with TRBD1. The CDR3 spans 17 residues. Germline values: CDR1 SQVTM, CDR2 ANQGSEA. V was pared by 4 bases and J by 0 bases, with 14 bases of the junction left unmatched. This CDR3 reads CSVAPRQGRSPSYEQYF. CDR3 nucleotide sequence: TGCAGCGTTGCACCCCGACAGGGGCGCTCCCCCTCCTACGAGCAGTACTTC.

This clonotype was detected only a few times. The chain employs TRBV24-1 and TRBJ1-1; maybe TRBD1 (5 bases). The CDR3 runs 17 residues. Trimming took off 4 bases at V and 2 bases at J, with 19 bases between the two ends. The V gene's germline CDR1 is KGHDR and CDR2 SFDVKD. The CDR3 here is CATSDRLGGGPNTEAFF. In DNA form, the CDR3 reads TGTGCCACCAGTGACCGCCTCGGGGGGGGACCTAACACTGAAGCTTTCTTT.

A few counts support this clonotype. The chain uses TRBV28 and TRBJ1-1; a possible D gene is TRBD1 (5 bases). V lost 5 bases and J lost 6, with 19 bases in between. Looked up from germline, CDR1 is MDHEN and CDR2 is SYDVKM. CDR3 length: 15 amino acids. The CDR3 nucleotides are TGTGCCAGCAGTCCCCACCGGCAGGGCCCACCTGAAGCTTTCTTT. Translated: CASSPHRQGPPEAFF. Complete variable domain (other parts from reference TRBV28 and TRBJ1-1): DVKVTQSSRYLVKRTGEKVFLECVQDMDHENMFWYRQDPGLGLRLIYFSYDVKMKEKGDIPEGYSVSREKKERFSLILESASTNQTSMYLCASSPHRQGPPEAFFGQGTRLTVV.

The rearrangement links TRBV27 to TRBJ2-1; 12 nucleotides match TRBD2. Germline CDR1 MNHEY, CDR2 SMNVEV (reference sequence). CDR3 size: 14 residues. Trimming took 3 bases from V and 11 from J; bases not matched to a gene: 5. This CDR3 is CASSFRLAGGKQFF. The CDR3, as DNA: TGTGCCAGCAGTTTTCGGCTAGCGGGAGGGAAGCAGTTCTTC.

There are many counts of this clonotype. An end of the junction does not agree with germline; a read error may underlie this. The chain carries TRBV7-7 and TRBJ2-1; D possibly corresponds to TRBD1 (7 bases). The CDR3 runs to 13 residues. Germline lookup yields CDR1 SSHAT and CDR2 FNYEAQ (reference sequence). The CDR3 DNA reads TGTGCTAGCAGCTCAGGGGGGTACAATGAGCAGTTCTTC. It encodes CASSSGGYNEQFF.

In this sample, this clonotype turned up many times. The rearrangement links TRBV12-3 or TRBV12-4 to TRBJ2-7, with 16 bases fitting TRBD2. The CDR3 contains 20 residues. V lost 2 bases, J lost 7 bases, and 17 bases stayed unmatched. This chain's CDR3 is CASSLRVPGLAGGPSGEQYF. DNA of the CDR3: TGTGCCAGCAGTTTACGAGTCCCGGGACTAGCGGGAGGGCCGTCGGGGGAGCAGTACTTC.

This clonotype was counted only a few times. The J gene is TRBJ2-1, the V gene TRBV7-3; either TRBD1 or TRBD2 may fit D (5 bases each). This CDR3 contains 16 residues. Trimming stripped 2 bases from V and 10 bases from J, with 21 bases between. Germline V gene data show CDR1 as SGHTA and CDR2 as FQGTGA. The DNA of the CDR3 is TGTGCCAGCAGCTTATTTGGGGGACCGATTCTTGGAGAGCAGTTCTTC. This codes for CASSLFGGPILGEQFF.

The DNA for the CDR3 is TGCAGTGCTAAGTCCCCGGCGGGATTGAGGGAGCAGTACTTC. This encodes CSAKSPAGLREQYF. The J gene is TRBJ2-7, the V gene TRBV20-1, with D perhaps matching TRBD2 (6 bases). CDR1 and CDR2 (germline): DFQATT, SNEGSKA (reference sequence). The CDR3 is 14 amino acids. Trimming shortened V by 4 bases and J by 7 bases, and 20 bases separated the two germline ends.

This clonotype appeared many times. One end of the junction varies from germline; a read error may be responsible. This rearrangement joins TRBV20-1 to TRBJ2-5, with D uncertain. The CDR3 loop spans 11 amino acids. The germline V gene has CDR1 DFQATT and CDR2 SNEGSKA (reference sequence). Here the CDR3 reads CSARELEPQYF. In DNA, the CDR3 is TGCAGTGCTCGAGAACTTGAACCCCAGTACTTC.

In its sample, this clonotype was seen a few times. V usage is TRBV30 and J usage is TRBJ1-2, with D unresolved. Between the trimmed V and J ends, which lost 8 bases and 3 bases, there was a span of 16 bases. This CDR3 contains 13 residues. In germline, CDR1 is GTSNPN, CDR2 SVGIG (reference sequence). This CDR3 is CAGDNSRDYGYTF. The CDR3 nucleotides are TGTGCCGGAGACAACTCGAGGGACTATGGCTACACCTTC. Using reference TRBV30 and TRBJ1-2 for the parts outside the CDR3, the full variable domain is SQTIHQWPATLVQPVGSPLSLECTVEGTSNPNLYWYRQAAGRGLQLLFYSVGIGQISSEVPQNLSASRPQDRQFILSSKKLLLSDSGFYLCAGDNSRDYGYTFGSGTRLTVV.

This clonotype was counted at least ten times. At one end, the junction sequence differs from germline, possibly due to a read error. This chain joins TRBV12-3 or TRBV12-4 and TRBJ2-7; 7 positions match TRBD1. The CDR3 consists of 16 residues. The CDR3 nucleotides read TGTGCCAGCAGTTTAGTTTCGGGACAGATCTCCCACGAGCAGTACTTC. Residues: CASSLVSGQISHEQYF.

This clonotype was seen many times. The chain has TRBV5-1 and TRBJ2-4; TRBD1 matches at 8 bases. Germline V gives CDR1 SGHRS, CDR2 YFSETQ. This CDR3 comprises 15 residues. The V segment lost 3 bases and the J segment 8 bases; nucleotides outside the gene matches: 10. CDR3 region: CASSWAGTGGDIQYF. For the CDR3, the DNA is TGCGCCAGCAGCTGGGCCGGGACAGGCGGGGACATTCAGTACTTC. Filled out from reference TRBV5-1 and TRBJ2-4, the complete variable domain reads KAGVTQTPRYLIKTRGQQVTLSCSPISGHRSVSWYQQTPGQGLQFLFEYFSETQRNKGNFPGRFSGRQFSNSRSEMNVSTLELGDSALYLCASSWAGTGGDIQYFGAGTRLSVL.

This clonotype was seen more than once but under ten times. V and J are TRBV7-2 and TRBJ1-6; tentatively, D is TRBD1 (5 bases). The germline V gene has CDR1 SGHTA and CDR2 FQGNSA. V was clipped by 3 bases and J by 0 bases, with 9 bases between them. This CDR3 is built from 16 residues. CDR3 bases: TGTGCCAGCAGCTTTACGGGGACCTCCTATAATTCACCCCTCCACTTT. This translates into CASSFTGTSYNSPLHF.